Listed below are T cell receptor beta chains from one sample, sequenced in a study of cytomegalovirus exposure and HLA in healthy donors. Sequencing was performed with immunoSEQ multiplex PCR; in TCRdb, only in-frame clones are kept and a portion is missing. Among some 130,000 clones listed, around 83% were seen once. Sequenced sample: PBMCs. Receptor source: a human donor in good health. Each CDR3 is given with its conserved first and last residue. A D gene is named only where the DNA matches it firmly. Clone sizes are given selectively: once, few, many, or a class where the clone is expanded.

>TRBD1|.|TRBJ1-6|TRBV12-5
TGTGCTAGTGGTGCGGGGACAGGGCAATCACCCCTCCACTTT
CASGAGTGQSPLHF
>.|once|TRBJ2-7|TRBV18
TGTGCCAGCTCAACCGCGGCCCAATACGAGCAGTACTTC
CASSTAAQYEQYF
>.|once|TRBJ1-1|TRBV29-1
TGCAGCGTCGCGACAGTAGGGACTGAAGCTTTCTTT
CSVATVGTEAFF
>.|.|TRBJ2-6|TRBV9
TGTGCCAGCAGCGTAGACAGGCTAGATGTCTCTGGGGCCAACGTCCTGACTTTC
CASSVDRLDVSGANVLTF
>.|.|TRBJ2-2|TRBV4-1
TGCGCCAGCAGCCGTCCGGGGGGGGAGCTGTTTTTT
CASSRPGGELFF
>.|.|TRBJ1-2|TRBV29-1
TGCAGCGTAGTGGGATTCCAAACAGAGGGTATACGTTTCTATGGCTACACCTTC
CSVVGFQTEGIRFYGYTF
>TRBD2|.|TRBJ2-1|TRBV15
TGTGCCACCAGCAGACCTAGCGGGGGGACTTACAATGAGCAGTTCTTC
CATSRPSGGTYNEQFF
>.|.|TRBJ1-3|TRBV6-5
TGTGCCAGCGGACGGGGGGACACCATATATTTT
CASGRGDTIYF
>.|few|TRBJ1-2|TRBV6-1
TGTGCCAGCAGTGAAGGCGGGGCGACTAACTATGGCTACACCTTC
CASSEGGATNYGYTF
>.|.|TRBJ1-5|TRBV27
TGTGCCAGCAGTTTATGGCCCCCTAGCAATCAGCCCCAGCATTTT
CASSLWPPSNQPQHF
>TRBD1|.|TRBJ2-5|TRBV11-2
TGTGCCAGCAGCTTAGTTTTCCGGGGGACAGGGTATGAGACCCAGTACTTC
CASSLVFRGTGYETQYF
>TRBD2|.|TRBJ2-1|TRBV6-5
TGTGCCAGCAGTTACCTGGGACTAGCGGGGTACAATGAGCAGTTCTTC
CASSYLGLAGYNEQFF
>TRBD1|.|TRBJ2-3|TRBV6-5
TGTGCCAGCAGTACCGGACAGGGGGCGACAGATACGCAGTATTTT
CASSTGQGATDTQYF
>TRBD1|.|TRBJ2-2|TRBV7-9
TGTGCCAGCAGCTTTCAGGGGGCGAGCACCGGGGAGCTGTTTTTT
CASSFQGASTGELFF
>.|.|TRBJ1-1|TRBV7-9
TGTGCCAGCAGCTTAGCGTCCGGCGAAGGACATAGGAACACTGAAGCTTTCTTT
CASSLASGEGHRNTEAFF
>TRBD2|.|TRBJ2-7|TRBV7-2
TGTGCCAGCAGCTTACAGACTAGCGGGGGCTACGAGCAGTACTTC
CASSLQTSGGYEQYF
>.|few|TRBJ1-4|TRBV5-1
TGCGCCAGCAGCTTCGGCAGGGATGATGAAAAACTGTTTTTT
CASSFGRDDEKLFF
>.|.|TRBJ1-2|TRBV7-2
TGTGCCAGCAGCTTAGACCCGGGTTTAGACTATGGCTACACCTTC
CASSLDPGLDYGYTF
>TRBD1|.|TRBJ1-6|TRBV5-6
TGTGCCAGCAGCTTGGGGACAGGGGGTTCTCCCCTCCACTTT
CASSLGTGGSPLHF
>.|.|TRBJ2-3|TRBV7-9
TGTGCCAGCAGCTTAGCGCGCACAGGGTCCATGGATACGCAGTATTTT
CASSLARTGSMDTQYF
>.|.|TRBJ2-7|TRBV6-5
TGTGCCAGCAGTCGACTCTACGAGCAGTACTTC
CASSRLYEQYF
>.|.|TRBJ2-3|TRBV7-9
TGTGCCAGCAGCAGAACTAGTATCGATACATATACGCAGTATTTT
CASSRTSIDTYTQYF
>TRBD2|.|TRBJ2-1|TRBV4-2
TGTGCCAGCAGCCAAGGAGGTAGCGGGGGTAAAGTGGGTGAGCAGTTCTTC
CASSQGGSGGKVGEQFF
>.|.|TRBJ1-1|TRBV19
TGTGCCAGTAGTTTCGACAGGAGGAACACTGAAGCTTTCTTT
CASSFDRRNTEAFF
>.|.|TRBJ2-7|TRBV7-9
TGTGCCAGCAACAGGGGGGGGGACAACTACGAGCAGTACTTC
CASNRGGDNYEQYF
>.|once|TRBJ2-1|TRBV7-9
TGTGCCAGCAGCTTAGGGGGGTTTGGGGGGGGCCCTTTCAATGAGCAGTTCTTC
CASSLGGFGGGPFNEQFF
>.|.|TRBJ1-1|TRBV6-5
TGTGCCAGCAGTTACTCAGGCAGGCTGAACACTGAAGCTTTCTTT
CASSYSGRLNTEAFF
>.|few|TRBJ2-7|TRBV7-9
TGTGCCAGCAGCTTAGCGGCCGACTACGAGCAGTACTTC
CASSLAADYEQYF
>.|.|TRBJ1-6|TRBV11-2
TGTGCCAGCAGCTGGACGGGATATGCACCCCTCCACTTT
CASSWTGYAPLHF
>TRBD2|.|TRBJ2-7|TRBV10-3
TGTGCCATCAGTCCCCGGGGGGAGGTCAACGAGCAGTACTTC
CAISPRGEVNEQYF
>.|.|TRBJ2-5|TRBV19
TGTGCCAGTAGTATGGGGCGGGAGACCCAGTACTTC
CASSMGRETQYF
>.|.|TRBJ1-6|TRBV2
TGTGCCAGCAGTAGCAGGGCTTCGGATTCACCCCTCCACTTT
CASSSRASDSPLHF
>TRBD1|.|TRBJ2-4|TRBV28
TGTGCCAGCAGGACAGGGCTAGCCAAAAACATTCAGTACTTC
CASRTGLAKNIQYF
>TRBD2|few|TRBJ2-5|TRBV5-1
TGCGCCAGCAGCGTAGAGTCGGGGGGGCTCGCCCACACTTACTTC
CASSVESGGLAHTYF
>.|.|TRBJ1-6|TRBV2
TGTGCCAGCAGTGATAGGCAGGGGCACACAAATTCACCCCTCCACTTT
CASSDRQGHTNSPLHF
>TRBD1|few|TRBJ1-5|TRBV5-1
TGCGCCAGCAGCTTGACAGGGGGTACGAATCAGCCCCAGCATTTT
CASSLTGGTNQPQHF
>.|.|TRBJ1-1|TRBV7-9
TGTGCCAGCAGCTTAGAGGGAGGGGGGGTCACTGAAGCTTTCTTT
CASSLEGGGVTEAFF
>.|.|TRBJ1-2|TRBV27
TGTGCCAGCAGTCACCCTGGGGCGGGGGGTGGCTACACCTTC
CASSHPGAGGGYTF
>TRBD1|.|TRBJ2-7|TRBV13
TGTGCCAGCAGCTTTGGCCCACAGGGGGCCGGAGAGCAGTACTTC
CASSFGPQGAGEQYF
>.|.|TRBJ2-3|TRBV5-4
TGTGCCAGCAGCCCTTTCAGGTCATTTCAGGGCGTGAGTACAGATACGCAGTATTTT
CASSPFRSFQGVSTDTQYF
>.|.|TRBJ2-5|TRBV12-5
TGTGCTAGTGGCCTCCCTCCCCAGGGGACCGAAGAGACCCAGTACTTC
CASGLPPQGTEETQYF
>TRBD1|few|TRBJ1-2|TRBV10-3
TGTGCCATCAGTGGGACAGGGTTTGGCTACACCTTC
CAISGTGFGYTF
>.|.|TRBJ1-3|TRBV11-3
TGTGCCAGCAGCTTTAGCTCTGGAAACACCATATATTTT
CASSFSSGNTIYF
>.|.|TRBJ1-3|TRBV10-2
TGCGCCAGCAGCGCCGGGACTCCCAACTCTGGAAACACCATATATTTT
CASSAGTPNSGNTIYF
>TRBD2|.|TRBJ2-5|TRBV5-6
TGTGCCAGCAGCTTCTTCCTAGCGGGGGGCCAAGAGACCCAGTACTTC
CASSFFLAGGQETQYF
>TRBD2|.|TRBJ2-7|TRBV2
TGTGCCAGCAAGGGTCTTGGGGGGGCCTACGAGCAGTACTTC
CASKGLGGAYEQYF
>.|.|TRBJ1-3|TRBV4-3
TGCGCCAGCAGCCAAGTCGCACAGTCTTATGGAAACACCATATATTTT
CASSQVAQSYGNTIYF
>TRBD2|.|TRBJ2-5|TRBV19
TGTGCCAGTAGTGTCCGGGGGGGTATAACAGAGACCCAGTACTTC
CASSVRGGITETQYF
>.|once|TRBJ1-2|TRBV6-9
TGTGCCAGCACGAGAAGAGAGCCTCCGGTTGGCTACACCTTC
CASTRREPPVGYTF
>TRBD1|medium-sized|TRBJ1-1|TRBV5-6
TGTGCCAGCAGCTGGGGACAGCCCAACACTGAAGCTTTCTTT
CASSWGQPNTEAFF
>.|.|TRBJ2-7|TRBV7-8
TGTGCCAGCACCAGCGTCGTGAATTCCTACGAGCAGTACTTC
CASTSVVNSYEQYF
>TRBD2|few|TRBJ2-3|TRBV10-2
TGCGCCAGCACTCTCCCGGGACTAGCGGGGGGAGATACGCAGTATTTT
CASTLPGLAGGDTQYF
>.|.|TRBJ2-2|TRBV7-9
TGTGCCAGCAGCTTAGTACCTACGAACACCGGGGAGCTGTTTTTT
CASSLVPTNTGELFF
>TRBD1|.|TRBJ1-2|TRBV7-9
TGTGCCAGCAGCTTTGCACAGGGGGCGGATGGCTACACCTTC
CASSFAQGADGYTF
>TRBD2|.|TRBJ2-7|TRBV7-9
TGTGCCAGCAGCTTCACTAGCGGCTCCTACGAGCAGTACTTC
CASSFTSGSYEQYF